The sequence of this T cell receptor beta chain was determined in a study of beta chain features in type 1 diabetes. Study context: Patients were similar to healthy donors in age and gender (as well as in cell yields).

Purities in excess of 95% were seen in all sorted populations. V gave up 3 bases and J gave up 1 base, with 4 bases separating them. Germline V gives CDR1 SQVTM, CDR2 ANQGSEA. The CDR3 spans 12 residues. This clone was counted only a few times. Its specificity is not known. Regarding the study as a whole: Across all four CD4+ subsets, people with type 1 diabetes showed modestly shorter TCRB CDR3s.

Every bit of the isolated RNA underwent reverse transcription, so sequencing read expressed TCRB transcripts. Produced via immunoSEQ multiplex PCR; TCRdb's table is partial and in-frame only. This sample has fewer than 550,000 clones; roughly 11% occur once, and the top ten carry approximately 0.05%. Specimen: naive CD4+ T cells from blood. The TCR sequence derives from a woman aged 18-30 years in good health. This chain joins TRBV29-1 and TRBJ1-3; D is unclear. CDR3 sequence (DNA): TGCAGCGTTGAGTGTTCTGGAAACACCATATATTTT. Translation: CSVECSGNTIYF.